This TCR beta chain is from a study of T cells in Graves' hyperthyroidism and ophthalmopathy. Findings of the study overall: Median prediction lead before ophthalmopathy onset was about 6.5 months with the model.

This clonotype was observed a handful of times. No antigen is known for it. V was pared by 5 bases and J by 4 bases, with 10 bases between. Germline V gene data show CDR1 as SGHRS and CDR2 as YFSETQ. This CDR3 is 14 amino acids long. Blood was sampled at initial diagnosis of hyperthyroidism, prior to onset of any ophthalmopathy symptoms. Extraction of PBMCs used roughly 9.6 ml of fresh peripheral blood. The investigators amplified TCR beta CDR3 regions from RNA transcripts. The primer set for the first-round RT-PCR of the TCR CDR3 was HTBI. Each CDR3 protein gets one entry after TCRdb re-called the multiplex PCR reads with MiXCR. The sample shows approximately 370,000 distinct CDR3 sequences, 15% to 20% of them seen only once.

The J gene is TRBJ1-6, the V gene TRBV5-1, with D possibly matching TRBD1 (5 bases). Sequencing was carried out using blood. The sequence derives from a woman aged 25-40 years with Graves' hyperthyroidism that later progressed to Graves' ophthalmopathy. The CDR3 is CASRMGLYNSPLHF. The CDR3 DNA is TGCGCCAGCAGGATGGGACTGTATAATTCACCCCTCCACTTT.